This T cell receptor (beta chain) was documented in a study of CD8 T cells in ankylosing spondylitis. Study observations and caveats: Roughly eight highly homologous variants made up a TCR beta motif that seemed to typify ankylosing spondylitis blood. Before this, some motif variants had been reported in reactive arthritis synovial fluid and blood. Significant enrichment of disease-linked clones was reportedly seen in matched ankylosing spondylitis synovial fluid.

Each TCR beta library was made by quantitative 5'-RACE that incorporated molecular barcodes. TCRdb itself ran the 5' RACE reads through MiXCR, one entry per CDR3 protein. This sample has about 220,000 distinct CDR3 sequences; around 20% occur once, and the top ten carry about 44%. This clonotype was recorded many times. What it binds is not known. Trimming removed 6 bases from V and 1 base from J, with 9 bases in between. The CDR3 length is 13 residues. The chain links TRBV12-3 or TRBV12-4 to TRBJ1-1; possibly TRBD1 for D (5 bases). Sequencing input: blood, either unsorted or a sorted T cell fraction (not recorded which). This receptor was obtained from a male donor with ankylosing spondylitis. CDR3 sequence (DNA): TGTGCCAGCAGCTCGGGGGGGAACACTGAAGCTTTCTTT. It yields the protein CASSSGGNTEAFF.